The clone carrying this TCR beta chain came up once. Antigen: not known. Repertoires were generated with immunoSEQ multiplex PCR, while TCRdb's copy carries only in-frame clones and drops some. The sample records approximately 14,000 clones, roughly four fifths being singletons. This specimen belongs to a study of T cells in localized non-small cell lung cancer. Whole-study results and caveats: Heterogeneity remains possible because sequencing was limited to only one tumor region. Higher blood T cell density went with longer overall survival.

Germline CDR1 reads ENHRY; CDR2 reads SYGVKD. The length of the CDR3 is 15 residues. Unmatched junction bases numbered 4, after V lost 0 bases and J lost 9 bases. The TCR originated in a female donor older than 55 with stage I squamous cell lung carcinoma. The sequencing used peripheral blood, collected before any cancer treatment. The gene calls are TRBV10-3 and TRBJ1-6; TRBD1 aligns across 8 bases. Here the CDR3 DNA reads TGTGCCATCAGTGAGTCAAGACAGGGGTCTTCACCCCTCCACTTT. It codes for CAISESRQGSSPLHF.